This T cell receptor beta chain was profiled in a study of regulatory T cells in long-lasting Graves disease (dated by TCRdb to the early 2020s). As for the study more broadly: To count as having persistent Graves' disease, a patient had to have received antithyroid drug treatment for over 5 years with TSH receptor autoantibodies remaining persistently positive. Persistent Graves' disease patients were compared with newly diagnosed Graves' disease patients by peripheral blood TCR sequencing and RNA sequencing. On average, persistent Graves' disease patients in the clinical cohort had been on antithyroid drugs for about 10.3 years. The study took place in China and was registered as a clinical trial. A total of 35 or so samples underwent TCR sequencing: roughly 13 from persistent and around 20 from newly diagnosed Graves' disease patients. The study at large found these results: Because the primary lesion, thyroid tissue, could not be accessed, the study looked at peripheral blood alone. Preferential use of TRBV28, TRBJ1-2 and TRBJ2-5 was observed in persistent disease, whereas TRBV20-1 and TRBJ2-1 were favored in newly diagnosed disease. The authors noted that the small sample size was a limitation that may lower accuracy. Lower TCR Shannon entropy and fewer highly expanded clones were observed in persistent Graves' disease patients than in newly diagnosed patients, which suggested clonal expansion. Sequencing and analysis were restricted to the TCR beta chain. Persistent patients shared more public clonotypes among themselves (around 3,000) than newly diagnosed patients did (over 900).

For this chain, trimming is 1 base at the V end and 1 base at the J end, and the number of junction bases without a gene match is 4. The CDR3 numbers 16 residues from cysteine through phenylalanine. The read is trimmed to its CDR3 DNA, 48 bases read in frame from base 1. Read against the paper, the sample's time point label means: persistent/refractory GD, antithyroid drugs over 5 years with positive TRAb. For both TCR sequencing and RNA sequencing, RNA was extracted from PBMCs in TRIzol. The diagnosis of Graves' disease was made according to American Thyroid Association guidelines. Patients for the study were recruited at an endocrinology department in Xi'an, China. From each patient, approximately 9 milliliters of peripheral blood was collected into an EDTA anticoagulant tube. Ficoll Paque Plus density gradient separation was used to isolate PBMCs, and no additional T cell sorting was done. An Agilent 2100 Bioanalyzer and agarose gel were used to check RNA quality, and a NanoDrop 2000 was used to measure RNA concentration.

This clonotype showed up many times. The antigen this receptor binds is unknown. The sample holds no much larger clone one base away, and base qualities are not on file. To prepare the library, multiplex PCR was applied. Sequencing was carried out with an Illumina HiSeq 4000. To build TCR beta libraries, CDR3 regions were amplified by Arm-PCR using iRepertoire HTBI primers. Before sequencing, the PCR products underwent gel purification. Regarding the original processing steps: A total of 62 TRBV and under 15 TRBJ segments were identified across samples and were used for gene usage analysis of CDR3 amino acid clonotypes. Filtered high-quality paired reads were merged into contigs using COPE and FqMerger. Contigs were aligned with BLAST to IMGT TRBV, TRBD and TRBJ reference genes, and CDR3 was defined per IMGT. Any clonotype with a frequency above 0.1% was classified as a highly expanded clone. Shannon entropy was used to measure repertoire diversity, and the Gini coefficient was used to measure V-J evenness. A clonotype found in more than one individual was treated as public. TCRdb reworked the public reads: Q25 trimming with fastp, MiXCR clone assembly, productive beta chains retained. Every CDR3 protein is listed once, alongside the most common genes and DNA of its rows. The V and J calls, along with clone size, are taken from TCRdb and not from the paper's own processing. Here the sample has over 450,000 distinct CDR3 sequences; roughly 21% occur a single time. 7.1% of the sample rests with the top ten.

The V and J genes are TRBV12-3 or TRBV12-4 and TRBJ2-5, with 9 bases aligning to TRBD2. This sequence originates from a female donor with Graves disease. The input for sequencing was peripheral blood mononuclear cells (PBMCs), taken when the disease was refractory, from a patient treated with antithyroid drugs. The nucleotide sequence is given as TGTGCCAGCAGTTTAGGGCTAGCGGGGTTCCAAGAGACCCAGTACTTC. Its translation reads: CASSLGLAGFQETQYF.